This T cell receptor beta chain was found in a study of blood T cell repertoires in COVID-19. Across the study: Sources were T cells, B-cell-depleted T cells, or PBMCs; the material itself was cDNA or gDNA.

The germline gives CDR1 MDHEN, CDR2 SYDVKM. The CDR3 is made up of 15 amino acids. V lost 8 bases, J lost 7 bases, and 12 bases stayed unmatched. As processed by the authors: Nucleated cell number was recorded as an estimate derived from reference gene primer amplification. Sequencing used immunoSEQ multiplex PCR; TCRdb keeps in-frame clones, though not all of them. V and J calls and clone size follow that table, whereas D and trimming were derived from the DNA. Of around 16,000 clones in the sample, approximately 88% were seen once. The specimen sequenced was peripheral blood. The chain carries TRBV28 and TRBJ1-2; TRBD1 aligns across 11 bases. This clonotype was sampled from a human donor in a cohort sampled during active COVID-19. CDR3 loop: CASGNPGTGGFGYTF. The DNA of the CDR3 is TGTGCCAGCGGTAACCCCGGGACAGGGGGATTTGGCTACACCTTC.